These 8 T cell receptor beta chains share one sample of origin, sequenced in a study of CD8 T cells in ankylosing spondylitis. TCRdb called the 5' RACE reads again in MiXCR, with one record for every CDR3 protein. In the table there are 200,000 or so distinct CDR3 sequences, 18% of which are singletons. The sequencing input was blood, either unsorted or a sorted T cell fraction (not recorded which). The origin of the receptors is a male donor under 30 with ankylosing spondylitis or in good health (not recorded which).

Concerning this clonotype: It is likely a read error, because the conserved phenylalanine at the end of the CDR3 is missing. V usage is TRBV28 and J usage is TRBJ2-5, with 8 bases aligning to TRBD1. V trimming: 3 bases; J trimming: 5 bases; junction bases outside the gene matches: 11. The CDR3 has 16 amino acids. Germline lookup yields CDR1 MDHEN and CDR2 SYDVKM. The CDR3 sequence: CASSFSFLDREETQYC. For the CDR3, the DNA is TGTGCCAGCAGTTTCTCGTTCCTGGACAGGGAGGAGACCCAGTACTGC.

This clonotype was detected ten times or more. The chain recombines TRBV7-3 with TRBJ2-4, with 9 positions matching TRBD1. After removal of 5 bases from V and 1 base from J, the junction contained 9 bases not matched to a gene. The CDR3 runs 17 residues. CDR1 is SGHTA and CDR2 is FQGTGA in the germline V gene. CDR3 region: CASSTLGQGWAKNIQYF. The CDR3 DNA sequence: TGTGCCAGCAGCACCCTCGGACAGGGGTGGGCCAAAAACATTCAGTACTTC.

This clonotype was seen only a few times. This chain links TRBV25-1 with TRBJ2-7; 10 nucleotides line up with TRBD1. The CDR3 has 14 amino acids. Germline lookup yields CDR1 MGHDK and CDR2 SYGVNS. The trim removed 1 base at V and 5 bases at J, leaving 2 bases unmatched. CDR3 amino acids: CASSESGTGDEQYV. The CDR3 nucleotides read TGTGCCAGCAGTGAATCCGGGACAGGGGACGAGCAGTACGTC.

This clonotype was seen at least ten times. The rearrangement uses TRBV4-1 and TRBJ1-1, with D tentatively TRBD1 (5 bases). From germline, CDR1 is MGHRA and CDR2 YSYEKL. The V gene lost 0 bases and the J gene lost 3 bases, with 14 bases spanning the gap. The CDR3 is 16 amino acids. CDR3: CASSQENPMGDTEAFF. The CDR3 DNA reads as TGCGCCAGCAGCCAAGAGAACCCGATGGGGGACACTGAAGCTTTCTTT.

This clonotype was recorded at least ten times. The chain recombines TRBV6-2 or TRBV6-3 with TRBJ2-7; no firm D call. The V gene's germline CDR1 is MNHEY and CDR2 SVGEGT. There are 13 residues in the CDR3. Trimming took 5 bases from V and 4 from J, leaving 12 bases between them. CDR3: CASSQRGEYEQYF. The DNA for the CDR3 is TGTGCCAGCAGTCAGAGAGGAGAGTACGAGCAGTACTTC.

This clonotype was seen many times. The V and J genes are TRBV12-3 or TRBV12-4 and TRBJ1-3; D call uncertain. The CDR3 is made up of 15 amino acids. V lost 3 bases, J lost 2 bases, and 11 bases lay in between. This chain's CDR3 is CASSFQGWTGNTIYF. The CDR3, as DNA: TGTGCCAGCAGTTTCCAAGGATGGACTGGAAACACCATATATTTT.

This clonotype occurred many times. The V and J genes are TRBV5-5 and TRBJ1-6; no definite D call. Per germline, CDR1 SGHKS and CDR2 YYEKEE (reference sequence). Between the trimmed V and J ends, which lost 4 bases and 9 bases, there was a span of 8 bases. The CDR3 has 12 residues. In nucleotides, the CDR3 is TGTGCCAGCAGCGAGAGTTCTTCACCCCTCCACTTT. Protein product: CASSESSSPLHF.

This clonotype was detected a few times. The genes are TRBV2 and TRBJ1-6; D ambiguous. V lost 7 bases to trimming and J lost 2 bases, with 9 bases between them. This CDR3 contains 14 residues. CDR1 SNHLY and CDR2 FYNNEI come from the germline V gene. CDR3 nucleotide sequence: TGTGCCAGCACCAAACTAGCCTATAATTCACCCCTCCACTTT. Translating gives CASTKLAYNSPLHF.